The clone carrying this TCR beta chain has more than one count but fewer than ten. Its specificity is unknown. The data were obtained in a study of human T cells and chemical hapten exposure. Broader study findings: Patch test score tracked positively with PT1 expanded TCR counts. Having alopecia, donors may respond immunologically unlike healthy people. Relative to control repertoires, expanded TCRs gave rise to significantly more large CDR3 similarity clusters.

The time point was: patch test 1, 2 weeks after DPC sensitization. As to treatment: therapeutic diphenylcyclopropenone sensitization with weekly scalp DPC. Germline lookup yields CDR1 MNHNS and CDR2 SASEGT. This CDR3 spans 15 amino acids. Trimming shortened V by 3 bases and J by 0 bases, and 11 bases separated the two germline ends. TCRdb re-analysed the RACE reads in MiXCR, keeping a single row per CDR3 protein. The sample carries around 52,000 distinct CDR3 sequences, 9.3% recorded once. The receptor's source is a woman aged 40 to 50 with alopecia areata. Some clones in this sample may be carry-over from other donors' samples. The V and J genes are TRBV6-1 and TRBJ1-2; D gene uncertain. This specimen was whole blood, taken in connection with sensitization to the hapten diphenylcyclopropenone (DPC). This CDR3 reads CASSDRAVTNYGYTF. Here the CDR3 DNA reads TGTGCCAGCAGTGATAGGGCGGTGACTAACTATGGCTACACCTTC.